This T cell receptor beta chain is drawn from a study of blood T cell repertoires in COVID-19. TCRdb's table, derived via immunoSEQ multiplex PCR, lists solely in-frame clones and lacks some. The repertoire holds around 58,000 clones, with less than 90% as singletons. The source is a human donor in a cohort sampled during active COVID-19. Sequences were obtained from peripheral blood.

CDR3 in DNA: TGTGCCAGCAGCAAAGGTCGCAGAGGATCGACCATTCAACTTAACACAGATACGCAGTATTTT. It yields the protein CASSKGRRGSTIQLNTDTQYF. V gene TRBV21-1 combines with J gene TRBJ2-3; TRBD2, the table's D call, was not compared with the DNA. TRBV21-1 is described as a pseudogene. CDR3 size: 21 residues.